This TCR beta chain stems from a study of T cell responses to AZD1222 COVID-19 vaccine. Study-wide findings and caveats: Baseline serology detected seropositivity in only a handful of AZD1222 recipients. Spike-specific TCRs gained breadth and depth after people received two AZD1222 doses.

This table comes from immunoSEQ multiplex PCR, and its TCRdb copy is limited to in-frame clones, with some not included. The sample carries under 130,000 clones, 87% recorded once. In the case of this clone: Antigen: not known.

This CDR3 spans 14 amino acids. The V end was cut by 1 base, the J end by 3 bases, with 9 bases between. The germline V gene has CDR1 LGHDT and CDR2 YNNKEL (reference sequence). Source: peripheral blood, taken 28 days after the second AZD1222 dose. This sequence originates from an adult who received the AZD1222 COVID-19 vaccine. The chain recombines TRBV3-1 (or the pseudogene TRBV3-2) with TRBJ1-1; unclear D gene. The CDR3 DNA sequence: TGTGCCAGCAGCCAAGGGCTGGGTTACACTGAAGCTTTCTTT. Its translation is CASSQGLGYTEAFF.